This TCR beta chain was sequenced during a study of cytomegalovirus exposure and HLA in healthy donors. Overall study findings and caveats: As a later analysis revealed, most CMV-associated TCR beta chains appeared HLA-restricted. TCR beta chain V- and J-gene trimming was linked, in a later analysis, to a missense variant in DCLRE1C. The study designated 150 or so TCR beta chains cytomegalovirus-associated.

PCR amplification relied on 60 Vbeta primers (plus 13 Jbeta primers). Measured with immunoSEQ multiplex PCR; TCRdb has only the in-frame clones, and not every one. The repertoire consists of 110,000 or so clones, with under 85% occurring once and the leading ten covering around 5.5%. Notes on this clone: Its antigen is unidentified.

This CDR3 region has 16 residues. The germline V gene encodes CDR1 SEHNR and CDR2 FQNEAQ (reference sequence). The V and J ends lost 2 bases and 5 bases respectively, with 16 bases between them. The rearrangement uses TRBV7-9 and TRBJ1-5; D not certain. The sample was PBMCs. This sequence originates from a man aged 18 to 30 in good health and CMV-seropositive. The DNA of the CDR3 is TGTGCCAGCAGCTTAATTCTGGAGGGCGGGGATCAGCCCCAGCATTTT. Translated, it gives CASSLILEGGDQPQHF.